This passage covers 10 T cell receptor beta chains from one sample sequenced in a study of tumor-infiltrating lymphocytes in oesophageal squamous cell carcinoma listed by TCRdb under 2016. The method was PCR. Sequencing used an Illumina HiSeq 2000. In TCRdb, the public reads were trimmed at Q25 with fastp and aligned with MiXCR, with productive beta chains retained. Each CDR3 protein appears once, grouped with its most common genes and DNA. For this sample there are approximately 18,000 distinct CDR3 sequences; roughly 40% appear just once. The top ten clones comprise roughly 33% of the sample. The sample was normal esophageal tissue next to the tumor. These receptors were obtained from a female donor with esophageal squamous cell carcinoma.

This chain joins TRBV7-6 and TRBJ2-3, with TRBD1 matching 7 bases. The CDR3 spans 14 residues. Germline trimming cut 5 bases from V and 1 base from J; bases unmatched to any gene: 3. Looked up from germline, CDR1 is SGHVS and CDR2 is FNYEAQ. CDR3 bases: TGTGCCAGCAGCCAGGGACAGCGCACAGATACGCAGTATTTT. This sequence encodes CASSQGQRTDTQYF.

The gene calls are TRBV7-2 and TRBJ2-6, with D tentatively TRBD1 or TRBD2 (5 bases each). The CDR3 has 17 amino acids. CDR1 and CDR2 from the germline V gene are SGHTA and FQGNSA. V was clipped by 8 bases and J by 0 bases, with 17 bases between them. Here the CDR3 DNA reads TGTGCCAGCCGTCCTCCCCGGGGCCCCTCTGGGGCCAACGTCCTGACTTTC. It encodes CASRPPRGPSGANVLTF. The whole variable domain, filled in from reference TRBV7-2 and TRBJ2-6, reads GAGVSQSPSNKVTEKGKDVELRCDPISGHTALYWYRQSLGQGLEFLIYFQGNSAPDKSGLPSDRFSAERTGGSVSTLTIQRTQQEDSAVYLCASRPPRGPSGANVLTFGAGSRLTVL.

This chain connects TRBV6-6 to TRBJ2-3, with D perhaps TRBD2 (6 bases). CDR3 length: 13 amino acids. Germline loops: CDR1 MNHNY, CDR2 SVGAGI (reference sequence). The germline V and J ends were trimmed by 1 base and 8 bases, with 10 bases remaining between them. CDR3 in amino acids: CASSYLSRGTQYF. CDR3 nucleotides: TGTGCCAGCAGTTACTTGTCGCGGGGTACGCAGTATTTT.

This chain uses TRBV27 with TRBJ2-5; 7 bases line up with TRBD2. The DNA matches TRBJ2-3 better at its end, which makes the J call doubtful. This CDR3 has 14 amino acids. Germline CDR1 MNHEY, CDR2 SMNVEV (reference sequence). The CDR3 spells CASSLGGGRTKQYF. CDR3 nucleotides: TGTGCCAGCAGTTTAGGGGGGGGGAGGACCAAACAGTATTTT.

In this sample, this clonotype turned up a few times. The V call is TRBV7-2, the J call TRBJ2-5; D uncertain. The CDR3 totals 13 residues. Germline loops: CDR1 SGHTA, CDR2 FQGNSA. The germline V and J ends were trimmed by 2 bases and 2 bases, with 6 bases remaining between them. The chain's CDR3 is CASSLSRQETQYF. In nucleotides, the CDR3 is TGTGCCAGCAGCTTATCCAGGCAAGAGACCCAGTACTTC. Using reference TRBV7-2 and TRBJ2-5 for the parts outside the CDR3, the full variable domain is GAGVSQSPSNKVTEKGKDVELRCDPISGHTALYWYRQSLGQGLEFLIYFQGNSAPDKSGLPSDRFSAERTGGSVSTLTIQRTQQEDSAVYLCASSLSRQETQYFGPGTRLLVL.

This clonotype was detected once. A much larger clone differs by one base, so this may be a read error. The V call is TRBV7-8, the J call TRBJ2-1, with 7 bases matching TRBD1. The DNA matches TRBJ2-7 better at its end, which makes the J call doubtful. Per germline, CDR1 SGHVS and CDR2 FQNEAQ. This CDR3 spans 15 amino acids. The chain's CDR3 is CASSQRDSSYNEQYF. CDR3 bases: TGTGCCAGCAGCCAAAGGGACAGCTCCTACAATGAGCAGTACTTC.

Sample share makes this clonotype medium-sized. This chain links TRBV19 with TRBJ2-5, with TRBD1 identical over 7 bases. Germline CDR1 LNHDA, CDR2 SQIVND (reference sequence). Losses at the gene ends were 8 bases for V and 3 bases for J; bases not matched to a gene: 21. The CDR3 sequence is 18 residues long. The CDR3 DNA reads as TGTGCCAGTCAACAGCGTGGGACAGTCTCGACCGGGGAAGAGACCCAGTACTTC. It specifies CASQQRGTVSTGEETQYF. The full variable domain, in which reference TRBV19 and TRBJ2-5 provide the parts outside the CDR3, is DGGITQSPKYLFRKEGQNVTLSCEQNLNHDAMYWYRQDPGQGLRLIYYSQIVNDFQKGDIAEGYSVSREKKESFPLTVTSAQKNPTAFYLCASQQRGTVSTGEETQYFGPGTRLLVL.

This clonotype has at least ten counts. CDR3 loop: CASSYSGLAGEGAETQYF. The CDR3 DNA sequence: TGTGCCAGCAGTTACTCAGGACTAGCGGGAGAAGGCGCAGAGACCCAGTACTTC. The chain couples TRBV6-6 to TRBJ2-5, with 13 bases aligning to TRBD2. This CDR3 region has 18 residues. CDR1 is MNHNY and CDR2 is SVGAGI in the germline V gene (reference sequence). V shed 0 bases and J 4 bases; nucleotides not matched to a gene: 8.

V and J are TRBV6-6 and TRBJ2-5; 7 nucleotides match TRBD1. J was trimmed by 11 bases and V by 2 bases; bases with no gene match: 14. From germline, CDR1 is MNHNY and CDR2 SVGAGI (reference sequence). This CDR3 has 15 residues. CDR3 sequence reads: CASSYGTEFTDTQYF. The CDR3 coding sequence is TGTGCCAGCAGTTACGGGACAGAATTCACAGATACGCAGTACTTC.

The rearrangement uses TRBV7-3 and TRBJ1-6; perhaps TRBD2 as D (6 bases). The J call may be wrong; the DNA end is better matched by TRBJ2-7. The V gene's germline CDR1 is SGHTA and CDR2 FQGTGA. The CDR3 is made up of 14 amino acids. The CDR3 region has the DNA TGTGCCAGCTCATTCACGGGAGTCGCCTACGAGCAGTACTTC. Amino acids: CASSFTGVAYEQYF.